Listed below are T cell receptor beta chains from one sample, sequenced in a study of control samples from healthy donors and cancer patients. Profiled with immunoSEQ multiplex PCR; TCRdb holds only in-frame clones, not every one. The sample records approximately 110,000 clones, under 90% being singletons. Sample: blood. The receptor set was obtained from a woman aged 45-59 years in good health. Each CDR3 is given with its conserved first and last residue. The order of the fields is V gene, J gene, D gene, clone size, CDR3 protein, CDR3 DNA. The D gene is left open where the match is weak. Size tells how often a clone was seen (once, few, many) or the class of an expanded clone, and some rows leave it out.

v_call: TRBV7-2
j_call: TRBJ2-1
d_call: TRBD2
clone_size: NA
cdr3_aa: CASSFSSGTYNEQFF
cdr3_nt: TGTGCCAGCAGCTTCTCTAGCGGAACCTACAATGAGCAGTTCTTC

v_call: TRBV7-9
j_call: TRBJ2-5
d_call: TRBD1
clone_size: NA
cdr3_aa: CASSSGTAAWTQYF
cdr3_nt: TGTGCCAGCAGCTCGGGGACAGCGGCTTGGACCCAGTACTTC

v_call: TRBV5-1
j_call: TRBJ2-5
d_call: TRBD1
clone_size: few
cdr3_aa: CASSQTGSETQYF
cdr3_nt: TGCGCCAGCAGCCAGACAGGGTCGGAGACCCAGTACTTC

v_call: TRBV12-3/TRBV12-4
j_call: TRBJ1-5
d_call: NA
clone_size: NA
cdr3_aa: CASSTGHRQPQHF
cdr3_nt: TGTGCCAGCAGTACGGGACACCGACAGCCCCAGCATTTT

v_call: TRBV18
j_call: TRBJ2-3
d_call: NA
clone_size: NA
cdr3_aa: CATKKPGSAIDTQYF
cdr3_nt: TGTGCCACCAAAAAGCCCGGGAGCGCAATCGATACGCAGTATTTT

v_call: TRBV10-3
j_call: TRBJ2-7
d_call: NA
clone_size: NA
cdr3_aa: CAISGGGPSYEQYF
cdr3_nt: TGTGCCATCAGCGGAGGTGGTCCCTCCTACGAGCAGTACTTC

v_call: TRBV9
j_call: TRBJ2-7
d_call: TRBD2
clone_size: NA
cdr3_aa: CASSAGGVSYEQYF
cdr3_nt: TGTGCCAGCAGCGCTGGGGGGGTTAGCTACGAGCAGTACTTC

v_call: TRBV18
j_call: TRBJ2-7
d_call: NA
clone_size: NA
cdr3_aa: CASSPQEQRRTYEQYF
cdr3_nt: TGTGCCAGCTCACCACAAGAGCAGAGGAGGACCTACGAGCAGTACTTC

v_call: TRBV6-4
j_call: TRBJ1-2
d_call: TRBD1
clone_size: few
cdr3_aa: CASQPEHRGNSGYTF
cdr3_nt: TGTGCCAGCCAGCCTGAGCACAGGGGTAATTCTGGCTACACCTTC

v_call: TRBV3-1/TRBV3-2
j_call: TRBJ2-7
d_call: TRBD1
clone_size: NA
cdr3_aa: CASSRGTGLEQYF
cdr3_nt: TGTGCCAGCAGCCGTGGGACAGGACTGGAGCAGTACTTC

v_call: TRBV7-8
j_call: TRBJ1-1
d_call: TRBD1
clone_size: NA
cdr3_aa: CASSGPGQGNTEAFF
cdr3_nt: TGTGCCAGCAGCGGGCCCGGACAGGGGAACACTGAAGCTTTCTTT

v_call: TRBV15
j_call: TRBJ2-1
d_call: NA
clone_size: NA
cdr3_aa: CATSRGNEQFF
cdr3_nt: TGTGCCACCAGCAGAGGGAATGAGCAGTTCTTC

v_call: TRBV4-2
j_call: TRBJ1-1
d_call: NA
clone_size: NA
cdr3_aa: CASSQEGIAAEAFF
cdr3_nt: TGTGCCAGCAGCCAAGAAGGGATTGCCGCTGAAGCTTTCTTT

v_call: TRBV7-4
j_call: TRBJ1-4
d_call: NA
clone_size: NA
cdr3_aa: CASSFWDATNEKLFF
cdr3_nt: TGTGCCAGCAGCTTCTGGGACGCAACTAATGAAAAACTGTTTTTT

v_call: TRBV7-9
j_call: TRBJ2-7
d_call: NA
clone_size: NA
cdr3_aa: CASSPRVGEGDEQYF
cdr3_nt: TGTGCCAGCAGCCCTAGGGTGGGCGAAGGCGACGAGCAGTACTTC

v_call: TRBV4-3
j_call: TRBJ2-1
d_call: NA
clone_size: NA
cdr3_aa: CASSQDLGYNEQFF
cdr3_nt: TGCGCCAGCAGCCAAGATCTCGGTTACAATGAGCAGTTCTTC

v_call: TRBV14
j_call: TRBJ1-4
d_call: NA
clone_size: NA
cdr3_aa: CASSQGTGKLFF
cdr3_nt: TGTGCCAGCAGCCAAGGTACAGGGAAACTGTTTTTT

v_call: TRBV4-3
j_call: TRBJ2-2
d_call: TRBD2
clone_size: NA
cdr3_aa: CASTYHSAGSNTGELFF
cdr3_nt: TGCGCCAGCACCTATCACTCAGCGGGATCGAACACCGGGGAGCTGTTTTTT

v_call: TRBV5-6
j_call: TRBJ1-3
d_call: NA
clone_size: NA
cdr3_aa: CASSLTPDSSGNTIYF
cdr3_nt: TGTGCCAGCAGCTTGACACCGGACAGCTCTGGAAACACCATATATTTT

v_call: TRBV5-1
j_call: TRBJ1-1
d_call: NA
clone_size: NA
cdr3_aa: CASSFSENTEAFF
cdr3_nt: TGCGCCAGCAGCTTCTCGGAGAACACTGAAGCTTTCTTT

v_call: TRBV2
j_call: TRBJ1-2
d_call: NA
clone_size: NA
cdr3_aa: CASNGVSLYGYTF
cdr3_nt: TGTGCCAGCAACGGGGTCAGCCTCTATGGCTACACCTTC

v_call: TRBV28
j_call: TRBJ2-1
d_call: NA
clone_size: NA
cdr3_aa: CASTRQATVDEQFF
cdr3_nt: TGTGCCAGCACCCGACAGGCGACCGTCGATGAGCAGTTCTTC

v_call: TRBV19
j_call: TRBJ1-3
d_call: NA
clone_size: NA
cdr3_aa: CASSGSVINYSGNTIYF
cdr3_nt: TGTGCCAGTAGTGGGTCAGTAATTAATTACTCTGGAAACACCATATATTTT

v_call: TRBV19
j_call: TRBJ1-5
d_call: NA
clone_size: NA
cdr3_aa: CASSILGVNSNQPQHF
cdr3_nt: TGTGCCAGTAGTATCCTCGGAGTAAATAGCAATCAGCCCCAGCATTTT

v_call: TRBV19
j_call: TRBJ2-3
d_call: TRBD2
clone_size: NA
cdr3_aa: CASSISGGPTDTQYF
cdr3_nt: TGTGCCAGTAGTATCTCGGGGGGGCCGACAGATACGCAGTATTTT

v_call: TRBV7-2
j_call: TRBJ2-2
d_call: NA
clone_size: NA
cdr3_aa: CASSKNRDNGELFF
cdr3_nt: TGTGCCAGCAGCAAGAACCGGGACAACGGGGAGCTGTTTTTT

v_call: TRBV3-1/TRBV3-2
j_call: TRBJ2-1
d_call: NA
clone_size: NA
cdr3_aa: CASSHRQDNEQFF
cdr3_nt: TGTGCCAGCAGCCATCGACAGGACAATGAGCAGTTCTTC

v_call: TRBV29-1
j_call: TRBJ1-2
d_call: NA
clone_size: NA
cdr3_aa: CSVDTGGYTF
cdr3_nt: TGCAGCGTTGATACAGGTGGCTACACCTTC

v_call: TRBV18
j_call: TRBJ2-5
d_call: NA
clone_size: few
cdr3_aa: CASSRSEETQYF
cdr3_nt: TGTGCCAGCTCACGATCCGAAGAGACCCAGTACTTC

v_call: TRBV6-5
j_call: TRBJ2-3
d_call: TRBD1
clone_size: NA
cdr3_aa: CASSYSGQVTDTQYF
cdr3_nt: TGTGCCAGCAGTTACTCCGGACAGGTCACAGATACGCAGTATTTT

v_call: TRBV7-2
j_call: TRBJ2-3
d_call: NA
clone_size: NA
cdr3_aa: CASSRDRHPTQYF
cdr3_nt: TGTGCCAGCAGCCGGGACCGCCATCCTACGCAGTATTTT

v_call: TRBV30
j_call: TRBJ2-2
d_call: TRBD2
clone_size: NA
cdr3_aa: CAWSGGGRASGELFF
cdr3_nt: TGTGCCTGGAGTGGTGGGGGGAGGGCCTCCGGGGAGCTGTTTTTT

v_call: TRBV7-2
j_call: TRBJ2-7
d_call: TRBD2
clone_size: NA
cdr3_aa: CASSETSGYEQYF
cdr3_nt: TGTGCCAGCAGCGAGACTAGCGGCTACGAGCAGTACTTC

v_call: TRBV7-9
j_call: TRBJ2-7
d_call: NA
clone_size: NA
cdr3_aa: CASRETGTYEQYF
cdr3_nt: TGTGCCAGCAGGGAGACCGGTACCTACGAGCAGTACTTC

v_call: TRBV11-3
j_call: TRBJ1-6
d_call: NA
clone_size: NA
cdr3_aa: CASSLDESSPLHF
cdr3_nt: TGTGCCAGCAGCTTAGACGAGAGCTCACCCCTCCACTTT